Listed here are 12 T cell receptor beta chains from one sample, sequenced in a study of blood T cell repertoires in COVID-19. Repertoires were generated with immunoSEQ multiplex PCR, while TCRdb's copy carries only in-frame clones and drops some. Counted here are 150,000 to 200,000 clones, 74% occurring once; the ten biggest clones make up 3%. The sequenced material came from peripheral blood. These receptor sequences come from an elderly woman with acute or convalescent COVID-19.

The CDR3 nucleotides are TGTGCCAGCAGTTTATTGGGCGATAGCAATCAGCCCCAGCATTTT. This encodes CASSLLGDSNQPQHF. The J gene is TRBJ1-5, the V gene TRBV28; D gene unclear. From germline, CDR1 is MDHEN and CDR2 SYDVKM. CDR3 length: 15 amino acids. The V gene lost 1 base and the J gene lost 0 bases, with 7 bases spanning the gap.

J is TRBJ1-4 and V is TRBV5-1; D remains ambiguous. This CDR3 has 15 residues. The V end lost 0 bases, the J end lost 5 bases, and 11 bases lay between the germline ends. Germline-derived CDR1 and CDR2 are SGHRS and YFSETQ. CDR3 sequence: CASSLGSGPNEKLFF. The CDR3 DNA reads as TGCGCCAGCAGCTTGGGGAGCGGCCCCAATGAAAAACTGTTTTTT.

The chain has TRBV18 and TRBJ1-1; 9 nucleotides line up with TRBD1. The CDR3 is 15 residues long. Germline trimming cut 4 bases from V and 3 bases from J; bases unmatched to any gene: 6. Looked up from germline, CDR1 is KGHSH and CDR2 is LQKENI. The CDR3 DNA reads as TGTGCCAGCTCACGCGGACAGGGGAGGGACACTGAAGCTTTCTTT. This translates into CASSRGQGRDTEAFF.

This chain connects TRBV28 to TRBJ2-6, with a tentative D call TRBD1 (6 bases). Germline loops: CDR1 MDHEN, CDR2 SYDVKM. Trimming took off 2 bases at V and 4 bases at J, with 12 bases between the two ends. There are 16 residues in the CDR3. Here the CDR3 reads CASSLLQGAGANVLTF. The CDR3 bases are TGTGCCAGCAGTTTACTACAGGGCGCCGGGGCCAACGTCCTGACTTTC.

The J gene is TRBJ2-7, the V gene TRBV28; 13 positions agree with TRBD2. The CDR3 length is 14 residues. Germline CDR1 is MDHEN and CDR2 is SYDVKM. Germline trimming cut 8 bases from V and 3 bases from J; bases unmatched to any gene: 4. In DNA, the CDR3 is TGTGCCAGCCAGACTAGCGGGAGGTTCTACGAGCAGTACTTC. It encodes CASQTSGRFYEQYF.

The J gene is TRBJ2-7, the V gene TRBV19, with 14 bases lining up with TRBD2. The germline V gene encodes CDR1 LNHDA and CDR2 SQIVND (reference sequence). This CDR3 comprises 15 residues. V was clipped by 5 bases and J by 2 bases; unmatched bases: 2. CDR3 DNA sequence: TGTGCCAGTAGTCGGGGACTAGCGGGAGCCTACGAGCAGTACTTC. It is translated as CASSRGLAGAYEQYF.

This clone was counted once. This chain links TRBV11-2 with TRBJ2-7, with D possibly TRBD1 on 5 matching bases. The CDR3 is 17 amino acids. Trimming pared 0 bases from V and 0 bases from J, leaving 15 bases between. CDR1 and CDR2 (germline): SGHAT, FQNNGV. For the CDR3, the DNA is TGTGCCAGCAGCTTAGATCGTGGGGCAGGTAGCTCCTACGAGCAGTACTTC. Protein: CASSLDRGAGSSYEQYF. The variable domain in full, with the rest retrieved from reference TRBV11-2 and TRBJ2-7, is EAGVAQSPRYKIIEKRQSVAFWCNPISGHATLYWYQQILGQGPKLLIQFQNNGVVDDSQLPKDRFSAERLKGVDSTLKIQPAKLEDSAVYLCASSLDRGAGSSYEQYFGPGTRLTVT.

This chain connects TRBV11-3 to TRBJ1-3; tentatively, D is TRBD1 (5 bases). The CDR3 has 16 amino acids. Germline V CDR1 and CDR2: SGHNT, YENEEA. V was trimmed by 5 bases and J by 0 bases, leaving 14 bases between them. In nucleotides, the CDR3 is TGTGCCAGCAGCGAGACGGGACTTCTCTCTGGAAACACCATATATTTT. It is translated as CASSETGLLSGNTIYF. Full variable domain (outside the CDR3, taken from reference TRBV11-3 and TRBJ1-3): EAGVVQSPRYKIIEKKQPVAFWCNPISGHNTLYWYLQNLGQGPELLIRYENEEAVDDSQLPKDRFSAERLKGVDSTLKIQPAELGDSAVYLCASSETGLLSGNTIYFGEGSWLTVV.

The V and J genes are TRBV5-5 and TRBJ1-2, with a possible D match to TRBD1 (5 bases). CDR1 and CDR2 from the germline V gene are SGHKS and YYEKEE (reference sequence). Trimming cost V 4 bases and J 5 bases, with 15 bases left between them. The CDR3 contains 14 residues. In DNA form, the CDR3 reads TGTGCCAGCAGCGACATAGAGGGACTATATGGCTACACCTTC. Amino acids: CASSDIEGLYGYTF. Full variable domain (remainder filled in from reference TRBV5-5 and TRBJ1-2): DAGVTQSPTHLIKTRGQQVTLRCSPISGHKSVSWYQQVLGQGPQFIFQYYEKEERGRGNFPDRFSARQFPNYSSELNVNALLLGDSALYLCASSDIEGLYGYTFGSGTRLTVV.

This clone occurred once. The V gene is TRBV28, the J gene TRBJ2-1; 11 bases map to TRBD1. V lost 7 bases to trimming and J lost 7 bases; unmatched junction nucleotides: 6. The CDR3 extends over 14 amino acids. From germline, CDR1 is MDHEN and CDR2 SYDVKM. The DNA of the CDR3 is TGTGCCAGCACCCACGGGACAGGGGGGAATGAGCAGTTCTTC. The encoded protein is CASTHGTGGNEQFF. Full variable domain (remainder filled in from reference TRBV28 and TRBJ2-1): DVKVTQSSRYLVKRTGEKVFLECVQDMDHENMFWYRQDPGLGLRLIYFSYDVKMKEKGDIPEGYSVSREKKERFSLILESASTNQTSMYLCASTHGTGGNEQFFGPGTRLTVL.

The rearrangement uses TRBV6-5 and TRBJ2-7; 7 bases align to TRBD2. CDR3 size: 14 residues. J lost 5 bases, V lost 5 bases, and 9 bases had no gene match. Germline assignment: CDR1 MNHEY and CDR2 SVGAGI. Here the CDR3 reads CASSTGGSRDEQYF. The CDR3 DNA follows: TGTGCCAGCAGTACGGGGGGTTCTCGGGACGAGCAGTACTTC.

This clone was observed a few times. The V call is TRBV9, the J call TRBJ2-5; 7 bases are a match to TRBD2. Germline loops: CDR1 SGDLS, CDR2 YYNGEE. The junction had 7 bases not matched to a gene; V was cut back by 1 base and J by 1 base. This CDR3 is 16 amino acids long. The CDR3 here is CASSVSLAAIQETQYF. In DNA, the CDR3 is TGTGCCAGCAGCGTATCCCTAGCGGCAATCCAAGAGACCCAGTACTTC.